This T cell receptor (beta chain) was sequenced for a study of blood T cell repertoires in COVID-19. The repertoire was sequenced with immunoSEQ multiplex PCR; TCRdb's copy has only in-frame clones and lacks some. Of around 190,000 clones in the sample, approximately 88% were seen once. The CDR3 spans 15 residues. The V and J ends lost 2 bases and 3 bases respectively, with 12 bases between them. In germline, CDR1 is SGHDT, CDR2 YYEEEE. The chain couples TRBV5-6 to TRBJ2-1, with D maybe TRBD1 (5 bases). This TCR came from a woman younger than 30 who had recovered from COVID-19. Sequencing input: PBMCs or T cells enriched from blood (not recorded which). In DNA form, the CDR3 reads TGTGCCAGCAGCTTACCTGCAGGGTACTACAATGAGCAGTTCTTC. Its translation is CASSLPAGYYNEQFF.